These T cell receptor beta chains were read from a single sample in a study of cytomegalovirus exposure and HLA in healthy donors. Generated by immunoSEQ multiplex PCR, the TCRdb table keeps only in-frame clones and is missing some. Of approximately 200,000 clones detected, about four fifths appear once; the ten largest clones hold approximately 1.5%. Sequencing was carried out using PBMCs. These receptors were taken from a girl between 10 and 17 years old in good health and CMV-seropositive. Both conserved end residues are part of each CDR3. A D gene is named only where the DNA matches it firmly. Rows give clone size only sometimes, using once, few, many, or a class for an expanded clone.

CDR3nt: TGTGCCACCAGCAGAGATATCCTAATGAACACTGAAGCTTTCTTT
CDR3aa: CATSRDILMNTEAFF
j_gene: TRBJ1-1
v_gene: TRBV15
abundance: NA
len: 15
d_gene: NA

CDR3nt: TGTGCCAGCAGCGCCTACCAGGCCGATACGCAGTATTTT
CDR3aa: CASSAYQADTQYF
j_gene: TRBJ2-3
v_gene: TRBV7-9
abundance: NA
len: 13
d_gene: NA

CDR3nt: TGTGCCAGCAGCGCCGAGCGGGGGGGCCACAATGAGCAGTTCTTC
CDR3aa: CASSAERGGHNEQFF
j_gene: TRBJ2-1
v_gene: TRBV9
abundance: NA
len: 15
d_gene: TRBD2

CDR3nt: TGTGCCAGCAGCTTAGGTGGGGGGGACCCCCTCCACTTT
CDR3aa: CASSLGGGDPLHF
j_gene: TRBJ1-6
v_gene: TRBV7-2
abundance: few
len: 13
d_gene: NA

CDR3nt: TGTGCCAATGGCCCCCCAGGGGCGAATTCACCCCTCCACTTT
CDR3aa: CANGPPGANSPLHF
j_gene: TRBJ1-6
v_gene: TRBV21-1
abundance: few
len: 14
d_gene: NA

CDR3nt: TGTGCCAGCAGCGCTGGGCTCGGAAACACCATATATTTT
CDR3aa: CASSAGLGNTIYF
j_gene: TRBJ1-3
v_gene: TRBV9
abundance: NA
len: 13
d_gene: NA

CDR3nt: TGCGCCAGCAGAGAGACAGGGGCAGGGGAAAAACTGTTTTTT
CDR3aa: CASRETGAGEKLFF
j_gene: TRBJ1-4
v_gene: TRBV10-2
abundance: few
len: 14
d_gene: TRBD1

CDR3nt: TGTGCCAGCAGTATCGGGGGGGTAACAGATACGCAGTATTTT
CDR3aa: CASSIGGVTDTQYF
j_gene: TRBJ2-3
v_gene: TRBV6-5
abundance: few
len: 14
d_gene: TRBD2

CDR3nt: TGCAGTGCTAGGGGCGCGGGAGGAGCTTTCTTT
CDR3aa: CSARGAGGAFF
j_gene: TRBJ1-1
v_gene: TRBV20-1
abundance: NA
len: 11
d_gene: NA

CDR3nt: TGTGCCATCAGTACCCGTGGGCTAGCGGATCCCTCCTACGAGCAGTACTTC
CDR3aa: CAISTRGLADPSYEQYF
j_gene: TRBJ2-7
v_gene: TRBV10-3
abundance: NA
len: 17
d_gene: TRBD2

CDR3nt: TGTGCCAGCAGCTCTTTGGGGGGGGAATCTCGCGAGCAGTACTTC
CDR3aa: CASSSLGGESREQYF
j_gene: TRBJ2-7
v_gene: TRBV7-9
abundance: once
len: 15
d_gene: TRBD2

CDR3nt: TGTGCCAGCAGAGCACAGGGGTCTGGAAACACCATATATTTT
CDR3aa: CASRAQGSGNTIYF
j_gene: TRBJ1-3
v_gene: TRBV6-1
abundance: NA
len: 14
d_gene: TRBD1

CDR3nt: TGCGCCAGCAGCTTAAAACAGGGGGCTCGGGAGCAGTTCTTC
CDR3aa: CASSLKQGAREQFF
j_gene: TRBJ2-1
v_gene: TRBV5-1
abundance: NA
len: 14
d_gene: TRBD1

CDR3nt: TGTGCCAGTAGTATTGTGGCAGGGCTGAGACAGCCCCAGCATTTT
CDR3aa: CASSIVAGLRQPQHF
j_gene: TRBJ1-5
v_gene: TRBV19
abundance: NA
len: 15
d_gene: NA